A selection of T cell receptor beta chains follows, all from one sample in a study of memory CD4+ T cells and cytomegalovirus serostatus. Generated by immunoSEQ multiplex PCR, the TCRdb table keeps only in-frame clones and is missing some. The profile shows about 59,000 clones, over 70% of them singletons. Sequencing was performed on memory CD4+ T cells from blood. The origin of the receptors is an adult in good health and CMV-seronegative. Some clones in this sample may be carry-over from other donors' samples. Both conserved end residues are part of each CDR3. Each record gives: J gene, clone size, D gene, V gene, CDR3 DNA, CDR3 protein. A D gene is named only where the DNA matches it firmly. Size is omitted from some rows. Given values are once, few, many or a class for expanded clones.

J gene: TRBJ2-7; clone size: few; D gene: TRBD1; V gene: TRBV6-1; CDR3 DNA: TGTGCCAGCAGAAGGACAGGGGGAAGGAGCGAGCAGTACTTC; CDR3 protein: CASRRTGGRSEQYF
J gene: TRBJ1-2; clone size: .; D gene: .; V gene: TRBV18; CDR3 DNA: TGTGCCAGCTCCCCTCCAGTTTACGAGGATGGCTACACCTTC; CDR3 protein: CASSPPVYEDGYTF
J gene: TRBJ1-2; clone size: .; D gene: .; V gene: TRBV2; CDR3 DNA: TGTGCCAGCAGCGGCCAGGGGATCTATGGCTACACCTTC; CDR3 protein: CASSGQGIYGYTF
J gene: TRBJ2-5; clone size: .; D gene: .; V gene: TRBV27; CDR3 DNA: TGTGCCAGCAGTTTATCCGGGCAAGAGACCCAGTACTTC; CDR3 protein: CASSLSGQETQYF
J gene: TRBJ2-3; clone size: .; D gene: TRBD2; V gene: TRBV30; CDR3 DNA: TGTGCCTGGAAGGGACTAGCGGGGGCCGGTCGAACGGCAGATACGCAGTATTTT; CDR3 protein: CAWKGLAGAGRTADTQYF
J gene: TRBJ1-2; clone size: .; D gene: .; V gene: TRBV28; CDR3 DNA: TGTGCCAGCAGTTTCAGGGGTCGAGGCTACACCTTC; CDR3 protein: CASSFRGRGYTF
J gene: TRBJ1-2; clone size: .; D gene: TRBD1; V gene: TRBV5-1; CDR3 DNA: TGCGCCAGCAGCTCCGGACAGGGCCCTATGGAGACCTTC; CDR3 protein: CASSSGQGPMETF
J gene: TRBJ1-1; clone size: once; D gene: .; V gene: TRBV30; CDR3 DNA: TGTGCCTGGAGTGTACCCCTTATCTCGTTCGGTGCAGCTTTCTTT; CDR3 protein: CAWSVPLISFGAAFF
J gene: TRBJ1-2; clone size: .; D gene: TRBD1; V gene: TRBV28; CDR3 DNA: TGTGCCAGCAGCAAACCCCCGGGACAGGGGTCCTATGGCTACACCTTC; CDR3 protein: CASSKPPGQGSYGYTF
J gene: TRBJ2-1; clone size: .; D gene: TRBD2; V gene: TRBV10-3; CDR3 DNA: TGTGCCATCAGTGAGGCGGGGGGGCGCAATGAGCAGTTCTTC; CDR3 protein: CAISEAGGRNEQFF
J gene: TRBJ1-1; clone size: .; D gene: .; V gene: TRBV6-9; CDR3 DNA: TGTGCCAGCAGTTACAGGGGCGACACTGAAGCTTTCTTT; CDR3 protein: CASSYRGDTEAFF
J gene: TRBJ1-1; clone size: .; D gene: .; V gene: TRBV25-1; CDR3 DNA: TGTGCCAGCAGTGAGCCAGAGCAGAACACTGAAGCTTTCTTT; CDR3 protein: CASSEPEQNTEAFF
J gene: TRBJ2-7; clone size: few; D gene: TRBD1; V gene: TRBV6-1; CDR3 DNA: TGTGCCAGCAGTGAACCAGGGACAGGGAGAGGCGAGCAGTACTTC; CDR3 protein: CASSEPGTGRGEQYF
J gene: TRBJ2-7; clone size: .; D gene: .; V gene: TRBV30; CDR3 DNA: TGTGCCTGGTCGGGCTCCTACGAGCAGTACTTC; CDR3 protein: CAWSGSYEQYF
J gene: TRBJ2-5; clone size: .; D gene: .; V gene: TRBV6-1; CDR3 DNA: TGTGCCAGCAGTCGACAAGAGACCCAGTACTTC; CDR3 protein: CASSRQETQYF
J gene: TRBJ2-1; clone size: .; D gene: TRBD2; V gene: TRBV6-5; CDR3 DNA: TGTGCCAGCAGTAAGGGACTAGAAGTATACAATGAGCAGTTCTTC; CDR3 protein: CASSKGLEVYNEQFF
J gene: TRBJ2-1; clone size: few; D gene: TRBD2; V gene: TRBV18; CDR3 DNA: TGTGCCAGCTCACCACCGAACGGGAGGGCCAACAATGAGCAGTTCTTC; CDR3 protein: CASSPPNGRANNEQFF
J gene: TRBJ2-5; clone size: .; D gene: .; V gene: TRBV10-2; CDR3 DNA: TGCGCCAGCAGTGATGCGGGGACCCAAGAGACCCAGTACTTC; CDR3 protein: CASSDAGTQETQYF
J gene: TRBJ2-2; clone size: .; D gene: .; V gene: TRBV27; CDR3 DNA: TGTGCCAGCAGTGCCAGCAGAGCCGGGGAGCTGTTTTTT; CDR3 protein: CASSASRAGELFF
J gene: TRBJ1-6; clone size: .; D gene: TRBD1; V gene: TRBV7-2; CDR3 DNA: TGTGCCAGCAGCTCCGACAGGGAGAATTCACCCCTCCACTTT; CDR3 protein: CASSSDRENSPLHF
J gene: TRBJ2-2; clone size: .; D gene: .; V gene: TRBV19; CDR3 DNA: TGTGCCAGTAGTTTAGGGGGATACACCGGGGAGCTGTTTTTT; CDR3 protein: CASSLGGYTGELFF
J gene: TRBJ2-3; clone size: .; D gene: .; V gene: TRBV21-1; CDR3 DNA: TGTGCCAGCAGCCCCATGGGAGGGACAGGGGGCCTATCCCGCCCAGATACGCAGTATTTT; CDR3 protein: CASSPMGGTGGLSRPDTQYF
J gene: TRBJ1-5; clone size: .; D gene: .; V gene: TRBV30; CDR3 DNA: TGTGCCTGGAGTGTTGGGGGAGACCAGCCCCAGCATTTT; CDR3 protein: CAWSVGGDQPQHF
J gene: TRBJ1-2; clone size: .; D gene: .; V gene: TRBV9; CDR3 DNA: TGTGCCAGCAGCGTAGAGGCGGCCAGGGGCTATGGCTACACCTTC; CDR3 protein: CASSVEAARGYGYTF
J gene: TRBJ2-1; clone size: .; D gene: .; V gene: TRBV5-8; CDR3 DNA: TGTGCCACAAGGGAGCAGGCCCATGAGCAGTTCTTC; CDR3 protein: CATREQAHEQFF
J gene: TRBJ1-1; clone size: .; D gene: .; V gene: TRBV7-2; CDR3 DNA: TGTGCCAGCAGCTTAACTAACACTGAAGCTTTCTTT; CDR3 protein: CASSLTNTEAFF
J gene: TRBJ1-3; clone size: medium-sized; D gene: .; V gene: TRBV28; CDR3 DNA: TGTGCCAGCATGGGGCAGAATGGAAACACCATATATTTT; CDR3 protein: CASMGQNGNTIYF
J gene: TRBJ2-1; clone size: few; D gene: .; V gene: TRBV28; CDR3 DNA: TGTGCCAGCAGTTCATTCACGCGACTGTCAGGGCAGTTCTTC; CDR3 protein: CASSSFTRLSGQFF
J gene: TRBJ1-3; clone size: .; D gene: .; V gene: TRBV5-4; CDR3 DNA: TGTGCCAGCAGCTTCGGGGGGGGCGTTTACTCTGGAAACACCATATATTTT; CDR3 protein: CASSFGGGVYSGNTIYF
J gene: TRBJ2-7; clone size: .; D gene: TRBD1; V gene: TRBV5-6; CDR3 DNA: TGTGCCAGCAGCTTAGGAGGACAGGGAGTATACGAGCAGTACTTC; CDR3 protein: CASSLGGQGVYEQYF
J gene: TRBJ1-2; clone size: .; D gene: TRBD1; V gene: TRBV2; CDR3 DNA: TGTGCCAGTTCACAGGGGGCCTATGGCTACACCTTC; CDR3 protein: CASSQGAYGYTF
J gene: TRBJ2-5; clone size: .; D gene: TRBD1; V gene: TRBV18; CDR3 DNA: TGTGCCAGCTCACCAGGCGAGGGGACAGGGGGAGAGACCCAGTACTTC; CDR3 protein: CASSPGEGTGGETQYF
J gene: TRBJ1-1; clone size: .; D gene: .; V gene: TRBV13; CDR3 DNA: TGTGCCAGCAGCAGGGGTCGCCCGAGAACTGAAGCTTTCTTT; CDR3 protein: CASSRGRPRTEAFF
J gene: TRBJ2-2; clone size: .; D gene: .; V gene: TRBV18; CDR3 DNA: TGTGCCAGCTCACCTTTGGTCGGGGAGCTGTTTTTT; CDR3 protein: CASSPLVGELFF
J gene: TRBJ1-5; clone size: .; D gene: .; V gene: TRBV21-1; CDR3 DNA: TGTGCCTCCTCGGGGGCCTGGCCCCAGCATTTT; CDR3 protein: CASSGAWPQHF
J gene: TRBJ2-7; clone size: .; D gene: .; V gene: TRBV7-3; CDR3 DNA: TGTGCCAGCAGCCAAGGGGGGGGCTACGAGCAGTACTTC; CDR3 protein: CASSQGGGYEQYF
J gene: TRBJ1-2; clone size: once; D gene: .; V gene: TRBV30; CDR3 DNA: TGTGCCTGGAAACAACAGGGTGCAGTGGGAAGCTACACCTTC; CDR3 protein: CAWKQQGAVGSYTF
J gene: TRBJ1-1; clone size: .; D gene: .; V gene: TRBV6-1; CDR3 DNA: TGTGCCGTCCGGTCCGCTTTCTTT; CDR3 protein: CAVRSAFF
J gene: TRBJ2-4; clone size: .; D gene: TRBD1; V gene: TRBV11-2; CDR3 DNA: TGTGCCAGCAGGGGGCTTCCGGGACAGATAAACATTCAGTACTTC; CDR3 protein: CASRGLPGQINIQYF
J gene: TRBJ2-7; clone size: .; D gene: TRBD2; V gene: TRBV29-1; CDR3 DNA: TGCAGCGTTGGTTCGGGGGGAGTTGGGGAGCAGTACTTC; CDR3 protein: CSVGSGGVGEQYF
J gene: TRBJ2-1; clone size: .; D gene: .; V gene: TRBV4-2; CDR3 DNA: TGTGCCAGCAGCCCTCGGGCCCGAGGGACCCATGAGCAGTTCTTC; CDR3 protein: CASSPRARGTHEQFF
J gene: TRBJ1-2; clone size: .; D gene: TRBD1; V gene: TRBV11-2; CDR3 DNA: TGTGCCAGCAGCCTTGACAGGGATGAGGGCTACACCTTC; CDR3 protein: CASSLDRDEGYTF
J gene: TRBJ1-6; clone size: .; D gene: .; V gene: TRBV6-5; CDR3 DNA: TGTGCCAGCAGCTTACAGAGGAATTCACCCCTCCACTTT; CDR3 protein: CASSLQRNSPLHF
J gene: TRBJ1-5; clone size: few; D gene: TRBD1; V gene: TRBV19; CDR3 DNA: TGTGCCAGTAAGGAGGACAGGGGCAATCAGCCCCAGCATTTT; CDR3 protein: CASKEDRGNQPQHF
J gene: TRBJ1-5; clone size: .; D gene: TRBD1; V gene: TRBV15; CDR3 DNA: TGTGCCACCAGCAGAGACAGGGGGGTTCAGCCCCAGCATTTT; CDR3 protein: CATSRDRGVQPQHF
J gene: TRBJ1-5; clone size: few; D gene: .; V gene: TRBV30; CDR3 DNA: TGTGCCTGGAGTGTTAGGGGGGCAAGCAATCAGCCCCAGCATTTT; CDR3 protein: CAWSVRGASNQPQHF
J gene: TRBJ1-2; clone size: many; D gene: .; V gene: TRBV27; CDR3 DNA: TGTGCCAGCTCCCCCCAGACAGGCTCTTATGGCTACACCTTC; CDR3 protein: CASSPQTGSYGYTF